Shown below are 6 T cell receptor beta chains from a single sample sequenced in a study of T-cell memory formation after mild COVID-19. MiXCR was run by TCRdb on the 5' RACE reads, yielding one entry per CDR3 protein. The table lists tens of thousands of distinct CDR3 sequences, 25% to 35% of them singletons. Sequenced material: PBMCs or a T cell subset sorted from them (not recorded which). Every receptor here comes from a man aged 18-30 years who had mild COVID-19 (a few samples of this study predate the infection). Cell type and time point are not known.

This chain joins TRBV6-5 and TRBJ2-5; the match to TRBD1 covers 7 bases. Germline CDR1 and CDR2: MNHEY and SVGAGI. V shed 4 bases, J shed 4 bases, and the junction held 3 bases outside the gene matches. This CDR3 contains 13 residues. This CDR3 is CASSSTGVETQYF. CDR3 in DNA: TGTGCCAGCAGTTCTACAGGGGTAGAGACCCAGTACTTC.

This chain links TRBV20-1 with TRBJ1-1; D not resolved. V gave up 0 bases and J gave up 7 bases, with 15 bases separating them. The V gene's germline CDR1 is DFQATT and CDR2 SNEGSKA (reference sequence). The CDR3 consists of 14 residues. Here the CDR3 reads CSARDSRQRIEAFF. The CDR3, as DNA: TGCAGTGCTAGAGATTCGCGGCAGAGAATTGAAGCTTTCTTT.

This clonotype was observed at least ten times. The genes are TRBV7-8 and TRBJ2-7, with no clear D. The V gene lost 6 bases and the J gene lost 1 base, with 10 bases spanning the gap. CDR1 is SGHVS and CDR2 is FQNEAQ in the germline V gene. CDR3 size: 13 residues. The CDR3 loop is CASSHAASYEQYF. CDR3 nucleotides: TGTGCCAGCAGTCACGCCGCATCCTACGAGCAGTACTTC. Drawing the rest from reference TRBV7-8 and TRBJ2-7, the complete variable domain is GAGVSQSPRYKVAKRGQDVALRCDPISGHVSLFWYQQALGQGPEFLTYFQNEAQLDKSGLPSDRFFAERPEGSVSTLKIQRTQQEDSAVYLCASSHAASYEQYFGPGTRLTVT.

A word on this clonotype: A junction end diverges from the germline sequence, so it may reflect a read error. V and J are TRBV29-1 and TRBJ2-1; the D call may be TRBD1 or TRBD2 (5 bases each). The CDR3 length is 11 residues. Germline V gene lookup returns CDR1 SQVTM and CDR2 ANQGSEA. The CDR3 coding sequence is TGCAGCGTGGGGGAACGGGCTTCTTTCCCTTTC. As protein: CSVGERASFPF.

The chain recombines TRBV11-2 with TRBJ2-1; weak D call: TRBD1 (6 bases). The CDR3 extends over 16 amino acids. Trimming pared 7 bases from V and 4 bases from J, leaving 20 bases between. In germline, CDR1 is SGHAT, CDR2 FQNNGV. CDR3 DNA: TGTGCCAGCAACCCAACTCCCACCACAGGGTACAATGAGCAGTTCTTC. It codes for CASNPTPTTGYNEQFF.

The chain carries TRBV6-1 and TRBJ2-3; D perhaps matches TRBD2 (6 bases). CDR1 and CDR2 from the germline V gene are MNHNS and SASEGT. The ends were cut back, 4 bases at V and 0 bases at J, with 11 bases in the middle. There are 15 residues in the CDR3. CDR3 sequence reads: CASSVPAGSTDTQYF. CDR3 DNA: TGTGCCAGCAGTGTGCCAGCGGGTAGCACAGATACGCAGTATTTT.